A single T cell receptor (beta chain) is shown here with its context. This entry comes from a study of cytomegalovirus exposure and HLA in healthy donors. The PCR employed 60 Vbeta primers together with 13 Jbeta primers. The method was immunoSEQ multiplex PCR; TCRdb's version includes in-frame clones alone and lacks a portion of them. The sample has about 150,000 clones; around 78% are singletons. This CDR3 spans 14 amino acids. V lost 5 bases to trimming and J lost 10 bases, with 20 bases between them. The germline V gene encodes CDR1 MDHEN and CDR2 SYDVKM. Source material: PBMCs. The chain is built from TRBV28 and TRBJ1-2; TRBD1 is a possible D gene (6 bases). This sequence was found in a man aged 40-50 years in good health and CMV-seronegative. In DNA, the CDR3 is TGTGCCAGCAGTACCTCGCCCCTCACAGGGAACTACACCTTC. As protein: CASSTSPLTGNYTF.